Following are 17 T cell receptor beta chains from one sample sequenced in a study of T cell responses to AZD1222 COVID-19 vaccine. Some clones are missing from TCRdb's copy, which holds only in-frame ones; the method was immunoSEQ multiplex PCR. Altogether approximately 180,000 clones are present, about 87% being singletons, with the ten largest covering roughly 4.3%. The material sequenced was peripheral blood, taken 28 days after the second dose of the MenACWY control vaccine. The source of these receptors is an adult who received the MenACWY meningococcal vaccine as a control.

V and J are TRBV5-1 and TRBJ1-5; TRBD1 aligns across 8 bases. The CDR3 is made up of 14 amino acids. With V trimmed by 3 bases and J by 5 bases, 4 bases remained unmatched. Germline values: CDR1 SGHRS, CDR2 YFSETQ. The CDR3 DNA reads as TGCGCCAGCAGCTCGACAGGGGACGATCAGCCCCAGCATTTT. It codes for CASSSTGDDQPQHF.

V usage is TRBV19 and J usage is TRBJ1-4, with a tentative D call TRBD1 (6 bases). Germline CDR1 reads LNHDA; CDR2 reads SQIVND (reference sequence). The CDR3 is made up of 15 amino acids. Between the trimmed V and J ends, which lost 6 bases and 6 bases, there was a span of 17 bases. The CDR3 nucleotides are TGTGCCAGTAGCCCTATCGGACAGACGGATGAAAAACTGTTTTTT. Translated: CASSPIGQTDEKLFF.

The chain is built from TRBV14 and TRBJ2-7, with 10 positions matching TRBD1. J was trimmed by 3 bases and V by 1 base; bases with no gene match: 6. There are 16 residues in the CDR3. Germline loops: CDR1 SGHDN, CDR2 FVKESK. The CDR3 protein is CASSQVRRTGGYEQYF. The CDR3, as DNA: TGTGCCAGCAGCCAAGTTCGAAGGACAGGGGGCTACGAGCAGTACTTC.

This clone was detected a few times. The CDR3: CASSLWVNTRPAEQFF. The CDR3 DNA reads TGTGCCAGCAGCTTATGGGTTAACACAAGACCAGCTGAGCAGTTCTTC. V usage is TRBV7-2 and J usage is TRBJ2-1; D is undetermined. V was trimmed by 2 bases and J by 9 bases, leaving 20 bases between them. The length of the CDR3 is 16 residues. Germline V CDR1 and CDR2: SGHTA, FQGNSA.

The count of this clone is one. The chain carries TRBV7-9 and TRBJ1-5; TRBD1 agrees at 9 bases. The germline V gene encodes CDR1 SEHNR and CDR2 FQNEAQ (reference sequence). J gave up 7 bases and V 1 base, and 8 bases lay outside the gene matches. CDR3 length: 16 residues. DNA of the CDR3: TGTGCCAGCAGCTTAGGGGGGACAGGGTTTGGGCAGCCCCAGCATTTT. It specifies CASSLGGTGFGQPQHF.

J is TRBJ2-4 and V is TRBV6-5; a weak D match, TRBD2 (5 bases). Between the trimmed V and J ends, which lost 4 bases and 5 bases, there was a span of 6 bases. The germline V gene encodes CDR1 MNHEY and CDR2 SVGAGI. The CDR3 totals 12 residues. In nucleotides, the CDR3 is TGTGCCAGCAGTTCCGGGGAAAACATTCAGTACTTC. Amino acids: CASSSGENIQYF.

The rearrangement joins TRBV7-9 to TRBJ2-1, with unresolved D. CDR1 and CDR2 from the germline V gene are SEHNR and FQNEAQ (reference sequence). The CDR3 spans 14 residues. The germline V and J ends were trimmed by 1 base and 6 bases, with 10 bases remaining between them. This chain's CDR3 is CASSLDYQFNEQFF. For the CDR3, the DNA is TGTGCCAGCAGCTTAGATTATCAGTTCAATGAGCAGTTCTTC.

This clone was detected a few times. The CDR3 here is CASSPRWGFSNQPQHF. DNA of the CDR3: TGTGCCAGTAGCCCTAGGTGGGGGTTTAGCAATCAGCCCCAGCATTTT. The chain has TRBV19 and TRBJ1-5; TRBD1 is a possible D gene (5 bases). The CDR3 spans 16 residues. Germline values: CDR1 LNHDA, CDR2 SQIVND (reference sequence). The V and J ends lost 6 bases and 0 bases respectively, with 15 bases between them.

The CDR3 DNA sequence: TGTGCCAGCAGTAACCACAGGGGTTATGGCTACACCTTC. Translating it yields CASSNHRGYGYTF. The rearrangement links TRBV6-5 to TRBJ1-2, with 7 bases that match TRBD1. Trimming removed 5 bases from V and 5 bases from J; junction bases left unmatched: 5. In germline, CDR1 is MNHEY, CDR2 SVGAGI. The CDR3 is made up of 13 amino acids.

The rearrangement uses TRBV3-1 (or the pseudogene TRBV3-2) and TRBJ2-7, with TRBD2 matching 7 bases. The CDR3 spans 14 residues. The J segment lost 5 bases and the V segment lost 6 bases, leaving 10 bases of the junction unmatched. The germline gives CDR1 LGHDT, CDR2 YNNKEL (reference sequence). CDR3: CASSLRGSIDEQYF. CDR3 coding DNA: TGTGCCAGCAGTCTTCGCGGGAGTATCGACGAGCAGTACTTC.

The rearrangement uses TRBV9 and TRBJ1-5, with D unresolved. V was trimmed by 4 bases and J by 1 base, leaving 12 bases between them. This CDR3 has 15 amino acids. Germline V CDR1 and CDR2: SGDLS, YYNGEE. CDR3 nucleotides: TGTGCCAGCAGCCCCGACGCGTTAAGCAATCAGCCCCAGCATTTT. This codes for CASSPDALSNQPQHF.

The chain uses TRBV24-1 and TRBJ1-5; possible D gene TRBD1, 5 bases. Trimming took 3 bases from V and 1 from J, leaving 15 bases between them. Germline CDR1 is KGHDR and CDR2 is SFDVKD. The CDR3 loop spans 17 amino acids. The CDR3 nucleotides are TGTGCCACCAGTGATGGGACGGGCAAGGGGAGCAATCAGCCCCAGCATTTT. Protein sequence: CATSDGTGKGSNQPQHF.

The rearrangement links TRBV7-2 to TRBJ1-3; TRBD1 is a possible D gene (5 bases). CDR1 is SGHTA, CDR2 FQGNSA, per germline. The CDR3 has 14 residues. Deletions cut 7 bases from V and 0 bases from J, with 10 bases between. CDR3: CASTQGSSGNTIYF. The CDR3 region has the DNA TGTGCCAGCACCCAGGGTAGCTCTGGAAACACCATATATTTT.

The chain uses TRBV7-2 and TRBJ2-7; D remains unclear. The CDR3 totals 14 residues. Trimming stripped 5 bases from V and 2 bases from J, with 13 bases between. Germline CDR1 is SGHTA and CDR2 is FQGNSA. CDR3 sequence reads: CASSPGPRPYEQYF. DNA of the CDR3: TGTGCCAGCAGCCCCGGGCCCCGACCCTACGAGCAGTACTTC.

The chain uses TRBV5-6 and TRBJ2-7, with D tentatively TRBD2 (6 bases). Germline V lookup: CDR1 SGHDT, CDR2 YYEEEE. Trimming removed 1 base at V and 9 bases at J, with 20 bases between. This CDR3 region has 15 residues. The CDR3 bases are TGTGCCAGCAGCTTGCACGGAGGGTCAGCCCCTAGGCAGTACTTC. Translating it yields CASSLHGGSAPRQYF. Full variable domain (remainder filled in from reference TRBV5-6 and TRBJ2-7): DAGVTQSPTHLIKTRGQQVTLRCSPKSGHDTVSWYQQALGQGPQFIFQYYEEEERQRGNFPDRFSGHQFPNYSSELNVNALLLGDSALYLCASSLHGGSAPRQYFGPGTRLTVT.

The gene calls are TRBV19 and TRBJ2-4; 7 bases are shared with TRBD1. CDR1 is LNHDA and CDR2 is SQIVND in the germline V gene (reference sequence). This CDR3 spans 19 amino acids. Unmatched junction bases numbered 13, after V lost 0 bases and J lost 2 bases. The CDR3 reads CASSIDLTTQQGTKNIQYF. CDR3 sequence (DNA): TGTGCCAGTAGTATAGATCTTACTACGCAACAGGGGACCAAAAACATTCAGTACTTC.

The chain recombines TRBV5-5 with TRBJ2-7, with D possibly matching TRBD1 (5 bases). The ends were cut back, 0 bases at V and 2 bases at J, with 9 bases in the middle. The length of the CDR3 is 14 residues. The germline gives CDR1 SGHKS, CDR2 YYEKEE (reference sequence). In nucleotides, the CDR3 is TGTGCCAGCAGCTTGGTCAGGGCTCCCTACGAGCAGTACTTC. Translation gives CASSLVRAPYEQYF.